Sequencing of this T cell receptor beta chain was carried out in a study of blood T cell repertoires in COVID-19. This CDR3 spans 15 amino acids. CDR1 MDHEN and CDR2 SYDVKM come from the germline V gene. J gave up 3 bases and V 10 bases, and 13 bases lay outside the gene matches. In the study's own analysis: Using reference gene primer amplification, nucleated cell counts were estimated. Only in-frame clones appear in the TCRdb table, and some are missing; sequencing was by immunoSEQ multiplex PCR. V and J calls and clone size follow that table, whereas D and trimming were derived from the DNA. The table has 400,000 or so clones, 75% to 90% seen once.

Sequences were obtained from PBMCs or T cells enriched from blood (not recorded which). The genes are TRBV28 and TRBJ2-5, with TRBD1 identical over 8 bases. The clonotype originates from a man under 40 who had recovered from COVID-19. DNA of the CDR3: TGTGCCACCAGGGAGGTCGGACAGGGAAAAGAGACCCAGTACTTC. This gives the protein CATREVGQGKETQYF.